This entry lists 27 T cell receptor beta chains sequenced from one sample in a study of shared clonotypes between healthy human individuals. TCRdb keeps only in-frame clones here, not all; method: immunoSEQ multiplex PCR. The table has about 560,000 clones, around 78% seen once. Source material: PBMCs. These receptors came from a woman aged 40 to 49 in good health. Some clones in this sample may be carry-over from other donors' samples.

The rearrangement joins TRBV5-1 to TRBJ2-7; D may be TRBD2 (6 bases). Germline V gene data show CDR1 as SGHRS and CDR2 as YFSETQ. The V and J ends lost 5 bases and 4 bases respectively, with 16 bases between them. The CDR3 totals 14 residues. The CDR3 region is CASSDVLAQYEQYF. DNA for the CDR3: TGCGCCAGCAGTGATGTCCTAGCGCAATACGAGCAGTACTTC.

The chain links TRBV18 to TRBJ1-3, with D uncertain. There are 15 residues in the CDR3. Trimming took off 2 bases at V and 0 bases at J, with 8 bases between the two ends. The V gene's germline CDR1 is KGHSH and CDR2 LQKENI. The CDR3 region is CASSPGQASGNTIYF. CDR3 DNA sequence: TGTGCCAGCTCACCAGGGCAGGCCTCTGGAAACACCATATATTTT.

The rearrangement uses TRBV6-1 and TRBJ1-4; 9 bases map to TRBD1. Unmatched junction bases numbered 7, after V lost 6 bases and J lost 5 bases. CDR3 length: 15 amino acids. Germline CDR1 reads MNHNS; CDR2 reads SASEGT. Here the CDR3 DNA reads TGTGCCAGCAGCCGAACAGGGGGCATAAATGAAAAACTGTTTTTT. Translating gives CASSRTGGINEKLFF.

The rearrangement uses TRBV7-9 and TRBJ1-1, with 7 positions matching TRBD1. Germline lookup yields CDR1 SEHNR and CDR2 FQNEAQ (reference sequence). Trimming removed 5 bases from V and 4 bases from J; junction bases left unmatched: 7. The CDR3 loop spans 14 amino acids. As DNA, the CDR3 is TGTGCCAGCAGCGGAGGGGGCTTAGGCACTGAAGCTTTCTTT. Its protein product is CASSGGGLGTEAFF.

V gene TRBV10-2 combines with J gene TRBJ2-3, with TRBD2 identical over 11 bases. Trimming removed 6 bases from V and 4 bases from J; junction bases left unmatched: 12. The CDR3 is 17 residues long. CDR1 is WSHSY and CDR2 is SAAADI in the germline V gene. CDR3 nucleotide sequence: TGCGCCAGCAGGAAGTGGGCGTCTAGCGGGAGGTCAGATACGCAGTATTTT. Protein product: CASRKWASSGRSDTQYF.

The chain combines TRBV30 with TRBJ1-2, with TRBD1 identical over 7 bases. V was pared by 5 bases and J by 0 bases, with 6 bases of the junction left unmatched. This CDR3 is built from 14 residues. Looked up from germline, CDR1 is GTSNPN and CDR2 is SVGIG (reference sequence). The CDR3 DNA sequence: TGTGCCTGGGGTCGACAGGGCGCTAACTATGGCTACACCTTC. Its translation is CAWGRQGANYGYTF.

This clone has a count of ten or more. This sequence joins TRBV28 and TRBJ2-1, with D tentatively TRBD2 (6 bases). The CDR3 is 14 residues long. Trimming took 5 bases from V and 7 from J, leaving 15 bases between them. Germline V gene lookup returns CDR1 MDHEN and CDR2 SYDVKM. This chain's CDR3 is CASSPAGPRNEQFF. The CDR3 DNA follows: TGTGCCAGCAGTCCAGCGGGCCCGAGGAATGAGCAGTTCTTC.

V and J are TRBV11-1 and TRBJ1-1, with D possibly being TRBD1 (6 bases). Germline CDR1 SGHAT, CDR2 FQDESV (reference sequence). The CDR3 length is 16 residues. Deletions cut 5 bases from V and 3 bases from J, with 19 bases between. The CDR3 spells CASSKDRDTGYTEAFF. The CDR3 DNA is TGTGCCAGCAGCAAAGACCGGGACACCGGCTACACTGAAGCTTTCTTT. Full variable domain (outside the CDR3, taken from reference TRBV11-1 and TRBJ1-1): EAEVAQSPRYKITEKSQAVAFWCDPISGHATLYWYRQILGQGPELLVQFQDESVVDDSQLPKDRFSAERLKGVDSTLKIQPAELGDSAMYLCASSKDRDTGYTEAFFGQGTRLTVV.

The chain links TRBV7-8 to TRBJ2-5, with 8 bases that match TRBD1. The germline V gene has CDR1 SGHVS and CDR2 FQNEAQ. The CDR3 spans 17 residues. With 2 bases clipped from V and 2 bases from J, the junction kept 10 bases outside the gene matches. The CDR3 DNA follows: TGTGCCAGCAGCTTAAATATCCAGGGGGCTGGGCAAGAGACCCAGTACTTC. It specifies CASSLNIQGAGQETQYF.

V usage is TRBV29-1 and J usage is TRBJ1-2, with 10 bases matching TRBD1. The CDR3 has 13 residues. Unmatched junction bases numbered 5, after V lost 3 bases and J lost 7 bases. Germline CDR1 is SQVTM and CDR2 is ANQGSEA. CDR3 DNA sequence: TGCAGCGTTGACCCCCGACAGGGGGCTGGCTACACCTTC. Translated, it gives CSVDPRQGAGYTF.

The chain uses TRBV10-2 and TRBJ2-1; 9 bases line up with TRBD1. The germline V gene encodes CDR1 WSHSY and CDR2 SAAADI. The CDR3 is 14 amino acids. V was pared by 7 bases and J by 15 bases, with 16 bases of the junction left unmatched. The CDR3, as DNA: TGCGCCAGCAACGCCGGGACAGGGCGCTTTTTTACGTTCTTC. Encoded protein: CASNAGTGRFFTFF.

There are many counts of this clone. The CDR3 loop is CASSLTFGTLIRDTEAFF. The CDR3 DNA follows: TGTGCCAGCAGCCTGACTTTTGGGACACTCATTAGGGACACTGAAGCTTTCTTT. The chain joins TRBV7-8 to TRBJ1-1, with a possible D match to TRBD1 (6 bases). This CDR3 comprises 18 residues. Trimming removed 5 bases from V and 3 bases from J, with 25 bases in between. Per the germline V gene, CDR1 is SGHVS and CDR2 is FQNEAQ. Full variable domain (missing parts from reference TRBV7-8 and TRBJ1-1): GAGVSQSPRYKVAKRGQDVALRCDPISGHVSLFWYQQALGQGPEFLTYFQNEAQLDKSGLPSDRFFAERPEGSVSTLKIQRTQQEDSAVYLCASSLTFGTLIRDTEAFFGQGTRLTVV.

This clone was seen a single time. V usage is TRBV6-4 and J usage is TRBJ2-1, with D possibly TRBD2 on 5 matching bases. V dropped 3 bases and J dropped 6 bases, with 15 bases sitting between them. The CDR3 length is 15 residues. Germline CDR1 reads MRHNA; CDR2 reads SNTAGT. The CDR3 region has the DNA TGTGCCAGCAGTGAATTCGGGGTTTCCGTCAATGAGCAGTTCTTC. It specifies CASSEFGVSVNEQFF.

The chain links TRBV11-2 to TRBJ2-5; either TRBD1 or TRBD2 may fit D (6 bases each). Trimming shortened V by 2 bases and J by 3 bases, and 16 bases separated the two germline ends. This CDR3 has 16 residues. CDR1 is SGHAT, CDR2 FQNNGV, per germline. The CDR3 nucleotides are TGTGCCAGCAGCTTATCGAGGGGGGCCTGGGAAGAGACCCAGTACTTC. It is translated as CASSLSRGAWEETQYF.

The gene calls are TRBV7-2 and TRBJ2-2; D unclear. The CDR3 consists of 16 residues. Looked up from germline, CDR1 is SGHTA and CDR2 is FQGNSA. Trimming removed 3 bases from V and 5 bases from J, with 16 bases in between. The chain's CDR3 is CASSLSRNTGTGELFF. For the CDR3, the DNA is TGTGCCAGCAGCTTGTCTAGGAACACTGGGACCGGGGAGCTGTTTTTT.

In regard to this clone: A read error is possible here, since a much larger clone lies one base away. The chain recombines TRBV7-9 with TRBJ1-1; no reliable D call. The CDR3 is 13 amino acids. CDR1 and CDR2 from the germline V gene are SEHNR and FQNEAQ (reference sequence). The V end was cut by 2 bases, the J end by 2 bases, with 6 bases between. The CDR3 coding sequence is TGTGCCAGCAGCTTAAACAGCAACACTGAAGCTTTCTTT. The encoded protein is CASSLNSNTEAFF.

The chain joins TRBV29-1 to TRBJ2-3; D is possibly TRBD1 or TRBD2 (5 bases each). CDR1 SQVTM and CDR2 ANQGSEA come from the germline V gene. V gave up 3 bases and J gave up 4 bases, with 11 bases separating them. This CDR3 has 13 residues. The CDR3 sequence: CSVERGVADTQYF. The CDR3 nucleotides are TGCAGCGTTGAGAGGGGTGTGGCAGATACGCAGTATTTT.

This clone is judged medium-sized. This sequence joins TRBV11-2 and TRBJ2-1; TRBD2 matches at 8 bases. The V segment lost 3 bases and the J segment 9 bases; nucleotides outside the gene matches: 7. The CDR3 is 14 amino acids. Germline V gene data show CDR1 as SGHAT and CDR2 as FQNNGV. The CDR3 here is CASSFSGTLGEQFF. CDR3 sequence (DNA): TGTGCCAGCAGCTTTAGCGGGACCCTCGGTGAGCAGTTCTTC. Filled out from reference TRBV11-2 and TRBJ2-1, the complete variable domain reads EAGVAQSPRYKIIEKRQSVAFWCNPISGHATLYWYQQILGQGPKLLIQFQNNGVVDDSQLPKDRFSAERLKGVDSTLKIQPAKLEDSAVYLCASSFSGTLGEQFFGPGTRLTVL.

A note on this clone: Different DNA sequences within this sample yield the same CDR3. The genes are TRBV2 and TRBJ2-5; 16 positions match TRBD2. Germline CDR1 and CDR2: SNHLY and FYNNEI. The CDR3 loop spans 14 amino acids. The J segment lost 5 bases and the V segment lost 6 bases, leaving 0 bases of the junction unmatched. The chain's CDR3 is CASRGLAGGETQYF. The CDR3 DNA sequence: TGTGCCAGCAGGGGACTAGCGGGGGGGGAGACCCAGTACTTC.

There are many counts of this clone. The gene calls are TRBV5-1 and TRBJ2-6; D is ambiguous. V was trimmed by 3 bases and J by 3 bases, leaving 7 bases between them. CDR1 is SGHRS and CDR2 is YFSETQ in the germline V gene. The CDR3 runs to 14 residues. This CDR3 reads CASSSYGGANVLTF. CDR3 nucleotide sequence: TGCGCCAGCAGCTCCTATGGTGGGGCCAACGTCCTGACTTTC.

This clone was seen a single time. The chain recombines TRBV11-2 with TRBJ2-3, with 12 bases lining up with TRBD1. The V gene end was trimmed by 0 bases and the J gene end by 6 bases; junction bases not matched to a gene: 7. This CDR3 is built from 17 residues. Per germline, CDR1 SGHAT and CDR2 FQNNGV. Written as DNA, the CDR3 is TGTGCCAGCAGCTTAGATCGGGGGACAGGGGGCTTGGATACGCAGTATTTT. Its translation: CASSLDRGTGGLDTQYF.

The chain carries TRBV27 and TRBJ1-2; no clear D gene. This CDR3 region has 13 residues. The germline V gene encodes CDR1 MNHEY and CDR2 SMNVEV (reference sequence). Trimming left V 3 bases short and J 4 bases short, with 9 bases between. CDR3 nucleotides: TGTGCCAGCAGTTTTCGGGTTGGCTATGGCTACACCTTC. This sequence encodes CASSFRVGYGYTF.

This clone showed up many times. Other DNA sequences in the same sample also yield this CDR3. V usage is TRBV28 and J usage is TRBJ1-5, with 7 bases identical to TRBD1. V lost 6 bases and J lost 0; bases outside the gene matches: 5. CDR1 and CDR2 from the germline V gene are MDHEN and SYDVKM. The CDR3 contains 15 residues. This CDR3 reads CASRPGQTSNQPQHF. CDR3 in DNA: TGTGCCAGCAGACCGGGACAGACTAGCAATCAGCCCCAGCATTTT. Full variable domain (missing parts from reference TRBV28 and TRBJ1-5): DVKVTQSSRYLVKRTGEKVFLECVQDMDHENMFWYRQDPGLGLRLIYFSYDVKMKEKGDIPEGYSVSREKKERFSLILESASTNQTSMYLCASRPGQTSNQPQHFGDGTRLSIL.

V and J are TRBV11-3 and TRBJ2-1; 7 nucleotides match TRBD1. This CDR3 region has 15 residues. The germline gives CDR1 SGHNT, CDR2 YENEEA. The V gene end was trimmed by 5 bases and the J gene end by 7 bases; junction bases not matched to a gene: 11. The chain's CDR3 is CASSLRQGSGNEQFF. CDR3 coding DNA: TGTGCCAGCAGCCTAAGACAGGGTAGTGGAAATGAGCAGTTCTTC.

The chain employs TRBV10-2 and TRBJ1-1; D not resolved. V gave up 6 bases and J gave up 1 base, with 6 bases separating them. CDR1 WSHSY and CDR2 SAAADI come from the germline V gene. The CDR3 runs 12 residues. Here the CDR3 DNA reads TGCGCCAGCAGAAAACAGAACACTGAAGCTTTCTTT. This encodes CASRKQNTEAFF.

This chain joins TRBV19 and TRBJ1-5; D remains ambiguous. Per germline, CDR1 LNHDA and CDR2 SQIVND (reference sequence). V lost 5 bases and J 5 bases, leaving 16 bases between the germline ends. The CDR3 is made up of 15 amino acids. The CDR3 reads CASSPTGEQYQPQHF. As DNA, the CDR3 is TGTGCCAGTAGTCCGACGGGCGAACAATATCAGCCCCAGCATTTT.

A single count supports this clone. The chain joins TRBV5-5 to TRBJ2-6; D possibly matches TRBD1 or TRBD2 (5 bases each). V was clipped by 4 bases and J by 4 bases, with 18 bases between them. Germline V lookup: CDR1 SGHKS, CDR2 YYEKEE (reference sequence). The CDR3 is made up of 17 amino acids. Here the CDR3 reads CASSPGPLLWGANVLTF. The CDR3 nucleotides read TGTGCCAGCAGCCCGGGACCCCTCCTCTGGGGGGCCAACGTCCTGACTTTC.